These 25 T cell receptor beta chains were sequenced from one sample in a study of T cell responses to AZD1222 COVID-19 vaccine (TCRdb year 2021). The method behind the library was the immunoSEQ multiplex PCR assay. The clones in this table, taken by TCRdb from immuneACCESS, are in-frame only. Not every clone is retained; where verified, under half of the shortfall comes from an unresolved V gene, and the cause of the rest is unknown. The sample table shows 100,000 to 150,000 clones, and roughly nine tenths are seen once. More than 3.5% of the sample belongs to the ten largest clones. The time point tag for this specimen amounts to: baseline before first vaccination. The sample here was peripheral blood, taken on day 0 of AZD1222 vaccination. The origin of the receptors is an adult in good health.

J is TRBJ1-4 and V is TRBV1. TRBV1 corresponds to a pseudogene. The CDR3 has 15 amino acids. CDR3 nucleotides: TGCACCAGCAGCCAAGATACTGGGAATAATGAAAAACTGTTTTTT. Its protein product is CTSSQDTGNNEKLFF.

The chain employs TRBV23-1 and TRBJ1-5; D perhaps matches TRBD1 (5 bases). Being an ORF, TRBV23-1 has a function that is uncertain. This CDR3 region has 14 residues. Trimming took 3 bases from V and 5 from J, leaving 11 bases between them. CDR3 nucleotides: TGCGCCAGCAGTCAGCAGGGTAGGGATCAGCCCCAGCATTTT. This translates into CASSQQGRDQPQHF.

The chain couples TRBV5-4 to TRBJ2-2; D ambiguous. Per the germline V gene, CDR1 is SGHNT and CDR2 is YYREEE (reference sequence). The CDR3 extends over 13 amino acids. The germline V and J ends were trimmed by 2 bases and 1 base, with 3 bases remaining between them. The CDR3 protein is CASSFGNTGELFF. The CDR3 nucleotides read TGTGCCAGCAGCTTCGGGAACACCGGGGAGCTGTTTTTT.

J is TRBJ1-4 and V is TRBV18; D is possibly TRBD1 (5 bases). Trimming cost V 4 bases and J 6 bases, with 18 bases left between them. The CDR3 totals 16 residues. Germline V lookup: CDR1 KGHSH, CDR2 LQKENI. The DNA of the CDR3 is TGTGCCAGCTCACTCTTACCGCGGCAGGGAGATGAAAAACTGTTTTTT. Its translation is CASSLLPRQGDEKLFF.

The chain combines TRBV3-1 (or the pseudogene TRBV3-2) with TRBJ2-3; D gene uncertain. There are 15 residues in the CDR3. Germline V gives CDR1 LGHDT, CDR2 YNNKEL (reference sequence). The V and J ends lost 1 base and 0 bases respectively, with 8 bases between them. The CDR3 is CASSQGPWSTDTQYF. CDR3 nucleotide sequence: TGTGCCAGCAGCCAAGGGCCCTGGAGCACAGATACGCAGTATTTT.

V gene TRBV19 combines with J gene TRBJ2-5; 8 positions match TRBD2. The CDR3 length is 14 residues. The germline gives CDR1 LNHDA, CDR2 SQIVND (reference sequence). Unmatched junction bases numbered 3, after V lost 1 base and J lost 5 bases. CDR3 DNA: TGTGCCAGTAGTATAGGGGTAGCGGGGGAGACCCAGTACTTC. As protein: CASSIGVAGETQYF.

V usage is TRBV5-1 and J usage is TRBJ1-1, with 9 bases matching TRBD1. The V and J ends lost 5 bases and 4 bases, in that order; junction bases with no gene match: 6. CDR3 length equals 14 residues. Germline loops: CDR1 SGHRS, CDR2 YFSETQ. The CDR3 loop reads CASRPGTGITEAFF. The CDR3 DNA is TGCGCCAGCAGGCCCGGGACAGGGATCACTGAAGCTTTCTTT.

This clone was detected once. The genes are TRBV6-2 or TRBV6-3 and TRBJ1-5; 7 nucleotides match TRBD1. Germline CDR1 is MNHEY and CDR2 is SVGEGT. V lost 5 bases and J lost 7; bases outside the gene matches: 17. This CDR3 has 17 amino acids. The CDR3: CASSIIPGQPSGQPQHF. In nucleotides, the CDR3 is TGTGCCAGCAGTATTATCCCGGGACAGCCCTCTGGGCAGCCCCAGCATTTT.

The chain uses TRBV13 and TRBJ2-1, with 7 bases identical to TRBD2. The length of the CDR3 is 16 residues. V gave up 1 base and J gave up 0 bases; unmatched junction bases: 3. Per germline, CDR1 PRHDT and CDR2 FYEKMQ (reference sequence). Written as DNA, the CDR3 is TGTGCCAGCAGCTTAGAGGGCGGGAGCTCCTACAATGAGCAGTTCTTC. Its translation is CASSLEGGSSYNEQFF.

The rearrangement joins TRBV4-3 to TRBJ2-1; 11 bases fit TRBD1. Looked up from germline, CDR1 is LGHNA and CDR2 is YSLEER. V lost 1 base and J lost 6; bases outside the gene matches: 8. This CDR3 has 17 amino acids. CDR3 sequence (DNA): TGCGCCAGCAGCCAAGGACGAGGGACAGGGGGACCCAATGAGCAGTTCTTC. This encodes CASSQGRGTGGPNEQFF.

The V and J genes are TRBV3-1 (or the pseudogene TRBV3-2) and TRBJ1-1, with 10 bases identical to TRBD1. V was clipped by 3 bases and J by 3 bases; unmatched bases: 16. CDR3 size: 19 residues. Germline loops: CDR1 LGHDT, CDR2 YNNKEL (reference sequence). The CDR3 sequence: CASSHFRDRGRRVDTEAFF. CDR3 nucleotide sequence: TGTGCCAGCAGCCATTTCAGGGACAGGGGCCGTCGGGTGGACACTGAAGCTTTCTTT.

J is TRBJ2-2 and V is TRBV11-2, with D perhaps matching TRBD1 or TRBD2 (5 bases each). The CDR3 covers 16 residues. Trimming cost V 3 bases and J 4 bases, with 15 bases left between them. Looked up from germline, CDR1 is SGHAT and CDR2 is FQNNGV. The CDR3 nucleotides read TGTGCCAGCAGCTTTTCAGGGAGCGCGGTCACCGGGGAGCTGTTTTTT. It translates to CASSFSGSAVTGELFF.

CDR3 nucleotides: TGTGCCAGCATACCCGGAACAGGAAACTATGGCTACACCTTC. This translates into CASIPGTGNYGYTF. The chain uses TRBV4-2 and TRBJ1-2; D is perhaps TRBD1 (5 bases). CDR1 LGHNA and CDR2 YNFKEQ come from the germline V gene. Trimming took off 7 bases at V and 2 bases at J, with 14 bases between the two ends. The CDR3 is 14 amino acids.

This chain joins TRBV4-1 and TRBJ1-2; D gene unclear. V was shortened by 0 bases and J by 1 base, with 9 bases between the two germline ends. The CDR3 has 15 residues. Germline CDR1 reads MGHRA; CDR2 reads YSYEKL. The CDR3 DNA reads TGCGCCAGCAGCCAAGATAGTCGGTTTAACTATGGCTACACCTTC. Its protein product is CASSQDSRFNYGYTF.

The chain uses TRBV27 and TRBJ2-3; 7 positions agree with TRBD2. CDR1 is MNHEY and CDR2 is SMNVEV in the germline V gene (reference sequence). The CDR3 runs to 16 residues. Germline trimming cut 0 bases from V and 3 bases from J; bases unmatched to any gene: 6. CDR3 protein: CASSLSKGGVTDTQYF. Written as DNA, the CDR3 is TGTGCCAGCAGTTTATCGAAGGGAGGGGTGACAGATACGCAGTATTTT.

The rearrangement joins TRBV6-5 to TRBJ1-3; TRBD1 aligns across 7 bases. Germline CDR1 and CDR2: MNHEY and SVGAGI. This CDR3 spans 15 amino acids. Trimming at V came to 7 bases and at J to 0 bases, leaving 6 bases not matched to a gene. CDR3 in amino acids: CASTQGGTSGNTIYF. As DNA, the CDR3 is TGTGCCAGCACCCAGGGGGGGACCTCTGGAAACACCATATATTTT.

This clone is a singleton in its sample. The chain has TRBV27 and TRBJ2-1, with 11 positions matching TRBD2. The length of the CDR3 is 14 residues. V lost 5 bases, J lost 9 bases, and 6 bases stayed unmatched. Germline lookup yields CDR1 MNHEY and CDR2 SMNVEV (reference sequence). The CDR3 sequence: CASSGLAGGVEQFF. CDR3 coding DNA: TGTGCCAGCAGTGGACTAGCGGGTGGGGTTGAGCAGTTCTTC.

This clone was recorded only once. V usage is TRBV19 and J usage is TRBJ1-2; D possibly corresponds to TRBD1 (5 bases). The V and J ends lost 7 bases and 3 bases respectively, with 24 bases between them. The germline V gene encodes CDR1 LNHDA and CDR2 SQIVND (reference sequence). The CDR3 covers 17 residues. The CDR3 nucleotides are TGTGCCAGTACCTCTCCGGGACGGCTTTTTGGTTACTATGGCTACACCTTC. Protein product: CASTSPGRLFGYYGYTF.

CDR3 amino acids: CASSLKDTQYF. The CDR3 nucleotides are TGTGCCAGCAGCCTAAAGGATACGCAGTATTTT. This rearrangement joins TRBV7-3 to TRBJ2-3; D unresolved. The V and J ends lost 5 bases and 6 bases respectively, with 6 bases between them. The CDR3 sequence is 11 residues long. Germline CDR1 is SGHTA and CDR2 is FQGTGA.

V gene TRBV15 combines with J gene TRBJ2-3, with TRBD2 matching over 13 bases. Germline CDR1 LNHNV, CDR2 YYDKDF (reference sequence). The V and J ends lost 4 bases and 2 bases, in that order; junction bases with no gene match: 9. The CDR3 runs to 18 residues. CDR3 sequence: CATSKRLAGGTYTDTQYF. Here the CDR3 DNA reads TGTGCCACCAGCAAAAGACTAGCGGGGGGTACCTACACAGATACGCAGTATTTT.

The chain combines TRBV10-2 with TRBJ2-1; TRBD2 matches 12 bases. CDR3 length: 14 amino acids. Germline V gene lookup returns CDR1 WSHSY and CDR2 SAAADI. The J segment lost 15 bases and the V segment lost 2 bases, leaving 8 bases of the junction unmatched. The CDR3 DNA follows: TGCGCCAGCAGTGAGGCTAGCGGGGGGGCCCCGTGGTTCTTC. Its translation: CASSEASGGAPWFF.

J is TRBJ1-5 and V is TRBV6-5, with D uncertain. Germline V CDR1 and CDR2: MNHEY, SVGAGI. The ends were cut back, 2 bases at V and 3 bases at J, with 5 bases in the middle. CDR3 length: 13 residues. The CDR3, as DNA: TGTGCCAGCAGTTACAGGGTCAATCAGCCCCAGCATTTT. Encoded protein: CASSYRVNQPQHF.

The V and J genes are TRBV13 and TRBJ2-2, with D hard to call. The CDR3 has 16 amino acids. V lost 1 base to trimming and J lost 1 base, with 10 bases between them. CDR1 is PRHDT and CDR2 is FYEKMQ in the germline V gene (reference sequence). For the CDR3, the DNA is TGTGCCAGCAGCTTAGCCAGGAACCTGAACACCGGGGAGCTGTTTTTT. It yields the protein CASSLARNLNTGELFF.

The genes are TRBV7-9 and TRBJ2-3; D tentatively fits TRBD1 or TRBD2 (5 bases each). Germline-derived CDR1 and CDR2 are SEHNR and FQNEAQ (reference sequence). The CDR3 covers 17 residues. V gave up 0 bases and J gave up 6 bases, with 19 bases separating them. CDR3 loop: CASSLAGPANGQDTQYF. As DNA, the CDR3 is TGTGCCAGCAGCTTAGCGGGACCCGCCAACGGGCAGGATACGCAGTATTTT. The variable domain in full, completed from reference TRBV7-9 and TRBJ2-3, reads DTGVSQNPRHKITKRGQNVTFRCDPISEHNRLYWYRQTLGQGPEFLTYFQNEAQLEKSRLLSDRFSAERPKGSFSTLEIQRTEQGDSAMYLCASSLAGPANGQDTQYFGPGTRLTVL.

In its sample, this clone was seen once. The rearrangement uses TRBV11-3 and TRBJ2-1; D possibly uses TRBD1 or TRBD2 (6 bases each). V gave up 0 bases and J gave up 0 bases, with 15 bases separating them. Germline CDR1 SGHNT, CDR2 YENEEA. The CDR3 consists of 18 residues. The CDR3 region has the DNA TGTGCCAGCAGCTTAGAGCAAGGGGGGTCTAGCTCCTACAATGAGCAGTTCTTC. Encoded protein: CASSLEQGGSSSYNEQFF.